These 19 T cell receptor beta chains were all obtained from the same sample, sequenced in a study of CD8+ T cells in alopecia areata. Following RNA extraction, reverse transcription yielded cDNA that acted as the sequencing template. Sequencing used immunoSEQ multiplex PCR; TCRdb keeps in-frame clones, though not all of them. The repertoire has some 200,000 clones, roughly two fifths of them found once; the top ten carry about 2.4%. Regarding treatment: oral pan-JAK inhibitor, 5-10 mg twice daily. This specimen consisted of CD4+ T cells sorted from blood, obtained around week 36, from a patient treated with tofacitinib. Receptors were obtained from a human donor with alopecia areata.

V is TRBV15 and J is TRBJ2-1, with D perhaps TRBD1 or TRBD2 (5 bases each). Per the germline V gene, CDR1 is LNHNV and CDR2 is YYDKDF (reference sequence). This CDR3 has 12 amino acids. V lost 7 bases to trimming and J lost 6 bases, with 10 bases between them. CDR3 coding DNA: TGTGCCACCATGAGGGGAAGCAATGAGCAGTTCTTC. Amino acid sequence: CATMRGSNEQFF.

The V gene is TRBV28, the J gene TRBJ2-7, with TRBD2 identical over 11 bases. This CDR3 region has 16 residues. V trimming: 2 bases; J trimming: 6 bases; junction bases outside the gene matches: 9. Germline V gene lookup returns CDR1 MDHEN and CDR2 SYDVKM. CDR3 coding DNA: TGTGCCAGCAGTTTAGGGACTAGCGGACCTCCGGGCGAGCAGTACTTC. Encoded protein: CASSLGTSGPPGEQYF.

The gene calls are TRBV6-5 and TRBJ2-1; 9 bases map to TRBD1. This CDR3 is 15 amino acids long. CDR1 and CDR2 (germline): MNHEY, SVGAGI. After removal of 6 bases from V and 5 bases from J, the junction contained 8 bases not matched to a gene. The CDR3 DNA reads as TGTGCCAGCAGGCGGGACAGGGAGGGTCACAATGAGCAGTTCTTC. Protein product: CASRRDREGHNEQFF.

This clone was seen once. The chain uses TRBV4-1 and TRBJ2-2, with a possible D match to TRBD2 (6 bases). The CDR3 consists of 16 residues. Trimming removed 0 bases at V and 4 bases at J, with 12 bases between. Germline CDR1 is MGHRA and CDR2 is YSYEKL. CDR3 sequence: CASSQEGGIRTGELFF. CDR3 nucleotides: TGCGCCAGCAGCCAAGAAGGCGGGATCCGCACCGGGGAGCTGTTTTTT.

The gene calls are TRBV7-9 and TRBJ1-5; 10 nucleotides match TRBD1. The V segment lost 3 bases and the J segment 5 bases; nucleotides outside the gene matches: 4. The length of the CDR3 is 15 residues. Germline CDR1 reads SEHNR; CDR2 reads FQNEAQ (reference sequence). CDR3 protein: CASSFSGTGDQPQHF. DNA for the CDR3: TGTGCCAGCAGCTTTTCCGGGACAGGGGATCAGCCCCAGCATTTT.

This clone was observed a few times. The chain recombines TRBV9 with TRBJ2-2; 7 bases map to TRBD1. CDR1 SGDLS and CDR2 YYNGEE come from the germline V gene. J lost 5 bases, V lost 1 base, and 2 bases had no gene match. This CDR3 has 14 amino acids. The CDR3 region is CASSVYRGTGELFF. The CDR3 DNA follows: TGTGCCAGCAGCGTATACAGGGGTACCGGGGAGCTGTTTTTT.

V usage is TRBV25-1 and J usage is TRBJ1-3; 11 bases align to TRBD1. CDR3 length: 15 amino acids. Unmatched junction bases numbered 2, after V lost 6 bases and J lost 1 base. The germline gives CDR1 MGHDK, CDR2 SYGVNS. The CDR3 sequence is CASRGQGASGNTIYF. CDR3 in DNA: TGTGCCAGCAGAGGACAGGGGGCGTCTGGAAACACCATATATTTT.

The chain recombines TRBV30 with TRBJ1-1; a weak D match, TRBD1 (6 bases). Germline V CDR1 and CDR2: GTSNPN, SVGIG (reference sequence). V gave up 0 bases and J gave up 4 bases, with 9 bases separating them. The CDR3 is 13 residues long. As DNA, the CDR3 is TGTGCCTGGAGTGTAAGAGGGGGCACTGAAGCTTTCTTT. Protein product: CAWSVRGGTEAFF.

This clone has a handful of counts. This rearrangement joins TRBV28 to TRBJ2-7; 7 nucleotides align to TRBD2. CDR1 and CDR2 (germline): MDHEN, SYDVKM. J lost 2 bases, V lost 6 bases, and 7 bases had no gene match. This CDR3 is 14 amino acids long. Here the CDR3 DNA reads TGTGCCAGCAGAACGGCTAGCGGAACCTACGAGCAGTACTTC. It specifies CASRTASGTYEQYF.

The V and J genes are TRBV6-4 and TRBJ2-5; 7 bases fit TRBD2. The J segment lost 5 bases and the V segment lost 4 bases, leaving 4 bases of the junction unmatched. CDR3 length equals 13 residues. Per the germline V gene, CDR1 is MRHNA and CDR2 is SNTAGT. Here the CDR3 DNA reads TGTGCCAGCAGTGTACTCGGGGGGGAGACCCAGTACTTC. Translating gives CASSVLGGETQYF.

CDR3 bases: TGTGCCTGGGGGACAGGGCGTTTTCGTCAGTACTTC. Encoded protein: CAWGTGRFRQYF. The chain has TRBV30 and TRBJ2-7; 9 nucleotides agree with TRBD1. Germline V gene data show CDR1 as GTSNPN and CDR2 as SVGIG (reference sequence). The CDR3 length is 12 residues. With V trimmed by 5 bases and J by 10 bases, 9 bases remained unmatched.

In this sample, this clone turned up a few times. The chain carries TRBV5-4 and TRBJ2-7; unclear D gene. From germline, CDR1 is SGHNT and CDR2 YYREEE (reference sequence). This CDR3 contains 13 residues. V shed 1 base and J shed 2 bases, with 7 bases lying between them. The CDR3 reads CASSLKGTYEQYF. CDR3 sequence (DNA): TGTGCCAGCAGCTTGAAGGGTACCTACGAGCAGTACTTC.

The chain joins TRBV10-3 to TRBJ2-5; TRBD2 matches 9 bases. V was pared by 5 bases and J by 2 bases, with 6 bases of the junction left unmatched. Germline CDR1 is ENHRY and CDR2 is SYGVKD. The CDR3 contains 15 residues. CDR3 protein: CAISIGTSRQETQYF. The CDR3 DNA is TGTGCCATCAGTATCGGGACTAGCCGGCAAGAGACCCAGTACTTC.

In its sample, this clone was seen once. The chain uses TRBV19 and TRBJ2-5; no clear D gene. Deletions cut 1 base from V and 5 bases from J, with 2 bases between. CDR3 length: 11 residues. Germline V lookup: CDR1 LNHDA, CDR2 SQIVND (reference sequence). The chain's CDR3 is CASSIAETQYF. CDR3 DNA: TGTGCCAGTAGTATAGCGGAGACCCAGTACTTC.

There are a few counts of this clone. The genes are TRBV10-3 and TRBJ2-3; TRBD2 is a possible D gene (6 bases). CDR1 is ENHRY, CDR2 SYGVKD, per germline. This CDR3 contains 16 residues. V shed 3 bases and J shed 2 bases, with 15 bases lying between them. CDR3 DNA sequence: TGTGCCATCAGTGAACGTGGCGGGACCTCCACAGATACGCAGTATTTT. Translated: CAISERGGTSTDTQYF.

In regard to this clone: Other nucleotide sequences in the sample specify the same CDR3. CDR3: CASSLGTNTGELFF. The CDR3 DNA is TGCGCCAGCAGCTTGGGAACGAACACCGGGGAGCTGTTTTTT. The chain couples TRBV5-1 to TRBJ2-2; no definite D call. The V gene lost 0 bases and the J gene lost 0 bases, with 3 bases spanning the gap. This CDR3 has 14 amino acids. Per the germline V gene, CDR1 is SGHRS and CDR2 is YFSETQ.

The chain combines TRBV18 with TRBJ1-2; D may be TRBD1 (5 bases). CDR3 size: 13 residues. The V and J ends lost 2 bases and 3 bases respectively, with 7 bases between them. Per germline, CDR1 KGHSH and CDR2 LQKENI. CDR3 in DNA: TGTGCCAGCTCACCATCCAGGGACTATGGCTACACCTTC. Amino acids: CASSPSRDYGYTF.

In its sample, this clone was seen a few times. This chain connects TRBV7-9 to TRBJ2-5; 9 bases are shared with TRBD1. Germline lookup yields CDR1 SEHNR and CDR2 FQNEAQ (reference sequence). The trim removed 5 bases at V and 5 bases at J, leaving 9 bases unmatched. This CDR3 spans 15 amino acids. This chain's CDR3 is CASSPPGQGWETQYF. The CDR3 DNA reads TGTGCCAGCAGCCCACCGGGACAGGGATGGGAGACCCAGTACTTC.

V is TRBV11-2 and J is TRBJ2-7; 11 bases align to TRBD2. V was pared by 5 bases and J by 2 bases, with 8 bases of the junction left unmatched. Germline values: CDR1 SGHAT, CDR2 FQNNGV. The CDR3 contains 16 residues. CDR3 sequence reads: CASSPPTSGVAYEQYF. CDR3 sequence (DNA): TGTGCCAGCAGCCCGCCGACTAGCGGGGTAGCCTACGAGCAGTACTTC.